This T cell receptor beta chain was retrieved from a study of shared clonotypes between healthy human individuals. Points from the study as a whole: The sampled material consisted only of blood, and tissue repertoires are likely to differ.

Deep level was the assay's run setting. Clones were sequenced by immunoSEQ multiplex PCR, and TCRdb holds only the in-frame ones, with some missing. The profile shows 2,500,000 or so clones, approximately 94% of them singletons. In regard to this clone: Its antigen is still unknown.

This TCR derives from a man aged 18 to 35 in good health. Sequenced sample: naive CD4+ T cells sorted from blood. Subset here: CD45RA+ positively selected.

The CDR3, as DNA: TGTGCCAGCAGCGGACAGGGTTCCTACGAGCAGTACTTC. Amino acid sequence: CASSGQGSYEQYF. The rearrangement uses TRBV11-3 and TRBJ2-7; 8 bases fit TRBD1. J was trimmed by 1 base and V by 5 bases; bases with no gene match: 1. Germline-derived CDR1 and CDR2 are SGHNT and YENEEA. The CDR3 runs to 13 residues. Based on the CDR3 plus reference TRBV11-3 and TRBJ2-7, the full variable domain is EAGVVQSPRYKIIEKKQPVAFWCNPISGHNTLYWYLQNLGQGPELLIRYENEEAVDDSQLPKDRFSAERLKGVDSTLKIQPAELGDSAVYLCASSGQGSYEQYFGPGTRLTVT.